This TCR beta chain was documented in a study of PD-L1 blockade in urothelial cancer. Profiling relied on immunoSEQ multiplex PCR, and the TCRdb table lists in-frame clones only, not all of them. In the table there are tens of thousands of clones, roughly four fifths of which are singletons. The CDR3 has 15 residues. From germline, CDR1 is SGHAT and CDR2 FQNNGV. V dropped 3 bases and J dropped 4 bases, with 15 bases sitting between them. Time point denoted: pretreatment peripheral blood. The rearrangement uses TRBV11-2 and TRBJ1-1; possibly TRBD1 for D (6 bases). The receptor's source is a man between 65 and 79 years old with urothelial cancer. The material sequenced was PBMCs, taken around atezolizumab (anti-PD-L1) treatment. In nucleotides, the CDR3 is TGTGCCAGCAGCTTCGGTTGGGGGCCTGGCACTGAAGCTTTCTTT. It translates to CASSFGWGPGTEAFF.